This TCR beta chain is drawn from a study of T cell repertoires in aging, cancer and after chemotherapy. Notes on the study in general: The repertoire data cannot show anything about immunological memory following chemotherapy. Loss of evenness, beyond lost richness, contributed to age-related TCR diversity decline in cancer patients. In each cancer cohort, median generation probability increased across chemotherapy, suggesting thymic output rebounded.

TCR beta rearrangements were amplified from peripheral blood genomic DNA. There are a few counts of this clonotype. Its antigen is undetermined. Multiplex touch-down PCR with TRB-A/B primers amplified rearranged V-D-J TRB sequences. TCRdb reprocessed the multiplex PCR reads with MiXCR, giving one entry per CDR3 protein. Of over 1,500 distinct CDR3 sequences listed, about 50% are singletons. The CDR3 length is 11 residues. Deletions cut 4 bases from V and 0 bases from J, with 1 base between. V gene TRBV12-3 or TRBV12-4 combines with J gene TRBJ2-7; D remains ambiguous. The material sequenced was blood. This receptor was obtained from a human donor with a solid tumor. The DNA of the CDR3 is TGTGCCAGCAGTTACTCCTACGAGCAGTACTTC. This translates into CASSYSYEQYF.